The 29 T cell receptor beta chains reported below all come from one sample, sequenced in a study of blood T cells in healthy people across ages. The use of a sample-barcoded 5' primer and a J-beta primer mix characterized a second PCR of about 7 to 12 cycles. TCRdb ran MiXCR on the 5' RACE reads and lists one entry per CDR3 protein. The table has hundreds of thousands of distinct CDR3 sequences, under 45% seen once. Sequencing input: blood. These receptor sequences come from a man between 60 and 75 years old in good health.

The chain is built from TRBV5-1 and TRBJ2-3, with TRBD2 identical over 10 bases. The CDR3 is 15 residues long. Germline trimming cut 4 bases from V and 2 bases from J; bases unmatched to any gene: 4. CDR1 and CDR2 from the germline V gene are SGHRS and YFSETQ. The CDR3 loop is CASSIAGGYTDTQYF. CDR3 DNA sequence: TGCGCCAGCAGCATAGCGGGGGGCTACACAGATACGCAGTATTTT.

V usage is TRBV5-1 and J usage is TRBJ2-5, with TRBD1 identical over 9 bases. After removal of 0 bases from V and 4 bases from J, the junction contained 4 bases not matched to a gene. The germline V gene has CDR1 SGHRS and CDR2 YFSETQ. The length of the CDR3 is 15 residues. CDR3 protein: CASSLGQGVGETQYF. CDR3 nucleotides: TGCGCCAGCAGCTTGGGACAGGGGGTAGGAGAGACCCAGTACTTC. The whole variable domain, remainder taken from reference TRBV5-1 and TRBJ2-5, is KAGVTQTPRYLIKTRGQQVTLSCSPISGHRSVSWYQQTPGQGLQFLFEYFSETQRNKGNFPGRFSGRQFSNSRSEMNVSTLELGDSALYLCASSLGQGVGETQYFGPGTRLLVL.

J is TRBJ2-5 and V is TRBV6-2 or TRBV6-3, with 9 bases that match TRBD2. With V trimmed by 7 bases and J by 5 bases, 8 bases remained unmatched. Germline V gene sequence: CDR1 MNHEY, CDR2 SVGEGT. CDR3 length: 14 amino acids. CDR3 coding DNA: TGTGCCAGCAACAGGGGTACTAGCGGGGAGACCCAGTACTTC. It codes for CASNRGTSGETQYF.

The chain recombines TRBV4-3 with TRBJ1-1; 7 bases line up with TRBD1. The ends lost 3 bases at V and 6 bases at J; junction bases unmatched: 13. There are 16 residues in the CDR3. Germline-derived CDR1 and CDR2 are LGHNA and YSLEER. CDR3 bases: TGCGCCAGCAGCCACCCTTCGGCGCAGGGGGTCTCTGAAGCTTTCTTT. Translating gives CASSHPSAQGVSEAFF.

This clonotype appeared a few times. The chain carries TRBV4-3 and TRBJ2-1, with D unclear. Germline CDR1 and CDR2: LGHNA and YSLEER. V lost 0 bases and J 3 bases, leaving 12 bases between the germline ends. This CDR3 region has 16 residues. The CDR3 region is CASSQERRVYYNEQFF. Here the CDR3 DNA reads TGCGCCAGCAGCCAAGAGAGAAGGGTGTACTACAATGAGCAGTTCTTC.

This clonotype turned up a few times. V is TRBV7-2 and J is TRBJ2-5; D remains unclear. V was clipped by 4 bases and J by 5 bases, with 8 bases between them. Looked up from germline, CDR1 is SGHTA and CDR2 is FQGNSA. The CDR3 extends over 12 amino acids. The CDR3 reads CASSSDVETQYF. In DNA form, the CDR3 reads TGTGCCAGCAGCTCAGATGTGGAGACCCAGTACTTC. The variable domain in full, completed from reference TRBV7-2 and TRBJ2-5, reads GAGVSQSPSNKVTEKGKDVELRCDPISGHTALYWYRQSLGQGLEFLIYFQGNSAPDKSGLPSDRFSAERTGGSVSTLTIQRTQQEDSAVYLCASSSDVETQYFGPGTRLLVL.

The CDR3 loop reads CASTSTATEYRKLFF. CDR3 DNA: TGTGCCAGCACCTCGACAGCCACCGAGTACCGGAAACTGTTTTTT. The rearrangement uses TRBV3-1 and TRBJ1-4; D possibly corresponds to TRBD1 (5 bases). The CDR3 spans 15 residues. The germline V gene has CDR1 LGHDT and CDR2 YNNKEL (reference sequence). V was trimmed by 7 bases and J by 11 bases, leaving 23 bases between them.

V usage is TRBV6-6 and J usage is TRBJ2-3, with D unresolved. CDR1 and CDR2 (germline): MNHNY, SVGAGI (reference sequence). Trimming took 4 bases from V and 5 from J, leaving 13 bases between them. The length of the CDR3 is 14 residues. CDR3 loop: CASSLQTARDTQYF. CDR3 DNA: TGTGCCAGCAGTTTGCAGACGGCCCGAGATACGCAGTATTTT.

This rearrangement joins TRBV14 to TRBJ2-5; unclear D gene. Germline V gene lookup returns CDR1 SGHDN and CDR2 FVKESK. The CDR3 is 15 residues long. With 4 bases removed from V and 2 bases from J, the gap between germline ends came to 14 bases. The CDR3 bases are TGTGCCAGCAGCCGAAAATCGGGCGGTCAAGAGACCCAGTACTTC. Translation gives CASSRKSGGQETQYF. Full variable domain (missing parts from reference TRBV14 and TRBJ2-5): EAGVTQFPSHSVIEKGQTVTLRCDPISGHDNLYWYRRVMGKEIKFLLHFVKESKQDESGMPNNRFLAERTGGTYSTLKVQPAELEDSGVYFCASSRKSGGQETQYFGPGTRLLVL.

The chain employs TRBV5-6 and TRBJ2-3; TRBD2 is a possible D gene (6 bases). CDR1 and CDR2 from the germline V gene are SGHDT and YYEEEE. This CDR3 comprises 15 residues. V was trimmed by 6 bases and J by 3 bases, leaving 17 bases between them. This CDR3 reads CASTNGLSRTDTQYF. The CDR3, as DNA: TGTGCCAGCACAAACGGACTATCGCGAACAGATACGCAGTATTTT.

The chain recombines TRBV20-1 with TRBJ2-4; no clear D gene. CDR1 is DFQATT, CDR2 SNEGSKA, per germline (reference sequence). The CDR3 spans 13 residues. V lost 6 bases to trimming and J lost 0 bases, with 9 bases between them. CDR3 sequence reads: CSAKQTAKNIQYF. The CDR3 coding sequence is TGCAGTGCGAAGCAGACAGCCAAAAACATTCAGTACTTC.

This clonotype was picked up many times. As DNA, the CDR3 is TGCAGTCCCGCTGAGGGACTAGCAGCCTACAATGAGCAGTTCTTC. Protein product: CSPAEGLAAYNEQFF. The V call is TRBV20-1, the J call TRBJ2-1, with 9 bases matching TRBD2. The V and J ends lost 8 bases and 2 bases, in that order; junction bases with no gene match: 10. Germline CDR1 is DFQATT and CDR2 is SNEGSKA (reference sequence). The CDR3 covers 15 residues.

In its sample, this clonotype was seen a few times. The rearrangement uses TRBV4-3 and TRBJ1-1; D remains unclear. CDR3 length: 15 residues. Germline V gene sequence: CDR1 LGHNA, CDR2 YSLEER. The ends were cut back, 1 base at V and 0 bases at J, with 9 bases in the middle. The CDR3 here is CASSQVGSLNTEAFF. The CDR3, as DNA: TGCGCCAGCAGCCAAGTGGGCAGTTTGAACACTGAAGCTTTCTTT.

The J gene is TRBJ2-3, the V gene TRBV5-1; no reliable D call. Germline V lookup: CDR1 SGHRS, CDR2 YFSETQ. V was cut by 0 bases and J by 2 bases, with 10 bases left in between. The CDR3 contains 15 residues. In DNA form, the CDR3 reads TGCGCCAGCAGCTTGGATGGTAACCCCACAGATACGCAGTATTTT. This gives the protein CASSLDGNPTDTQYF. The complete variable domain, with remaining parts taken from reference TRBV5-1 and TRBJ2-3, reads KAGVTQTPRYLIKTRGQQVTLSCSPISGHRSVSWYQQTPGQGLQFLFEYFSETQRNKGNFPGRFSGRQFSNSRSEMNVSTLELGDSALYLCASSLDGNPTDTQYFGPGTRLTVL.

The chain employs TRBV13 and TRBJ2-4, with 12 bases fitting TRBD2. The DNA matches TRBJ2-5 better at its end, which makes the J call doubtful. CDR1 and CDR2 from the germline V gene are PRHDT and FYEKMQ (reference sequence). CDR3 size: 18 residues. CDR3 nucleotides: TGTGCCAGCAGCTTAGTTTCAGGACTAGCGGGGATACAAGAGACCCAGTACTTC. Its translation: CASSLVSGLAGIQETQYF.

The gene calls are TRBV20-1 and TRBJ2-7, with 7 bases matching TRBD2. The end of the DNA fits TRBJ2-5 better, so the J call may be wrong. CDR1 and CDR2 (germline): DFQATT, SNEGSKA (reference sequence). This CDR3 is built from 12 residues. This CDR3 reads CSALAGVETQYF. The CDR3 DNA reads TGCAGTGCGCTCGCGGGGGTCGAGACCCAGTACTTC.

J is TRBJ2-4 and V is TRBV12-3 or TRBV12-4; D is uncertain. The DNA end is more similar to TRBJ2-7, so the J call may be wrong. The CDR3 has 14 residues. CDR3 amino acids: CASSLRVGSYEQYF. CDR3 coding DNA: TGTGCCAGCAGTTTAAGAGTTGGTTCCTACGAGCAGTACTTC.

This sequence joins TRBV12-3 or TRBV12-4 and TRBJ2-5, with TRBD2 matching over 11 bases. The CDR3 is 14 residues long. V lost 7 bases to trimming and J lost 4 bases; unmatched junction nucleotides: 5. As DNA, the CDR3 is TGTGCCAGCACCTCTAGCGGGGGGACAGAGACCCAGTACTTC. Translated: CASTSSGGTETQYF.

V gene TRBV4-3 combines with J gene TRBJ2-5; D assignment may be TRBD1 or TRBD2 (5 bases each). The end of the DNA aligns better with TRBJ2-7, so the J call may be wrong. The CDR3 has 15 residues. Germline V lookup: CDR1 LGHNA, CDR2 YSLEER. CDR3 sequence (DNA): TGCGCCAGCAGCCAAGCTGTAGGGACCCCCTACGAGCAGTACTTC. It is translated as CASSQAVGTPYEQYF.

In this sample, this clonotype turned up a few times. V and J are TRBV7-2 and TRBJ2-7, with 7 positions matching TRBD1. Germline values: CDR1 SGHTA, CDR2 FQGNSA. The CDR3 sequence is 12 residues long. Unmatched junction bases numbered 4, after V lost 6 bases and J lost 5 bases. For the CDR3, the DNA is TGTGCCAGCAGTTCGACAGGGAACGAGCAGTACTTC. It encodes CASSSTGNEQYF.

This chain links TRBV7-2 with TRBJ2-1; D is tentatively TRBD1 or TRBD2 (6 bases each). The CDR3 runs to 13 residues. Germline V gives CDR1 SGHTA, CDR2 FQGNSA. Trimming left V 5 bases short and J 9 bases short, with 14 bases between. The CDR3 spells CASSPRGDLEQFF. The CDR3 DNA reads TGTGCCAGCAGCCCGAGGGGGGACCTTGAGCAGTTCTTC.

This clonotype has a single count. The CDR3 DNA reads TGTGCCAGTAGTACCCTGACTAGCGGGGGGGTCAATGAGCAGTACTTC. As protein: CASSTLTSGGVNEQYF. The chain recombines TRBV19 with TRBJ2-7; 14 nucleotides agree with TRBD2. Looked up from germline, CDR1 is LNHDA and CDR2 is SQIVND (reference sequence). V shed 4 bases and J 7 bases; nucleotides not matched to a gene: 9. The CDR3 has 16 residues. Using reference TRBV19 and TRBJ2-7 for the parts outside the CDR3, the full variable domain is DGGITQSPKYLFRKEGQNVTLSCEQNLNHDAMYWYRQDPGQGLRLIYYSQIVNDFQKGDIAEGYSVSREKKESFPLTVTSAQKNPTAFYLCASSTLTSGGVNEQYFGPGTRLTVT.

About this clonotype itself: This may be a read error, as it is one base from a much larger clone. The chain joins TRBV20-1 to TRBJ2-5, with D uncertain. The CDR3 length is 13 residues. Trimming took 1 base from V and 11 from J, leaving 17 bases between them. The V gene's germline CDR1 is DFQATT and CDR2 SNEGSKA (reference sequence). CDR3 residues: CSARGLVSNEQYF. The CDR3 DNA follows: TGCAGTGCTAGAGGCCTCGTCAGCAATGAGCAGTACTTC.

This chain connects TRBV11-2 to TRBJ1-2, with 9 bases matching TRBD1. The CDR3 covers 15 residues. J lost 8 bases, V lost 4 bases, and 11 bases had no gene match. Germline V gene lookup returns CDR1 SGHAT and CDR2 FQNNGV. The CDR3 bases are TGTGCCAGCAGCTGGGGACAGGGCAACCTCTGGGGCTACACCTTC. Translation: CASSWGQGNLWGYTF.

V gene TRBV20-1 combines with J gene TRBJ2-1; a possible D gene is TRBD2 (5 bases). CDR3 length: 14 amino acids. Germline lookup yields CDR1 DFQATT and CDR2 SNEGSKA (reference sequence). The V gene lost 3 bases and the J gene lost 0 bases, with 9 bases spanning the gap. CDR3 sequence: CSASGESSYNEQFF. CDR3 nucleotides: TGCAGTGCTAGCGGGGAAAGCTCCTACAATGAGCAGTTCTTC.

The CDR3: CASSQFPSGTLSTDTQYF. DNA of the CDR3: TGCGCCAGCAGCCAATTTCCTAGCGGGACTCTTAGCACAGATACGCAGTATTTT. This chain joins TRBV4-3 and TRBJ2-3; 9 nucleotides align to TRBD2. The V segment lost 2 bases and the J segment 0 bases; nucleotides outside the gene matches: 9. The CDR3 loop spans 18 amino acids. Germline assignment: CDR1 LGHNA and CDR2 YSLEER.

This clonotype has only one observation. The chain couples TRBV11-2 to TRBJ1-2; TRBD1 matches 7 bases. This CDR3 is 14 amino acids long. The germline V gene has CDR1 SGHAT and CDR2 FQNNGV. With 4 bases clipped from V and 8 bases from J, the junction kept 10 bases outside the gene matches. DNA for the CDR3: TGTGCCAGCAGCTCCACAGGGGACCCTCGGGGCTACACCTTC. Translating it yields CASSSTGDPRGYTF. Using reference TRBV11-2 and TRBJ1-2 for the parts outside the CDR3, the full variable domain is EAGVAQSPRYKIIEKRQSVAFWCNPISGHATLYWYQQILGQGPKLLIQFQNNGVVDDSQLPKDRFSAERLKGVDSTLKIQPAKLEDSAVYLCASSSTGDPRGYTFGSGTRLTVV.

J is TRBJ1-6 and V is TRBV24-1, with D tentatively TRBD1 (5 bases). V shed 5 bases and J shed 7 bases, with 20 bases lying between them. CDR3 length: 17 residues. Germline CDR1 and CDR2: KGHDR and SFDVKD. CDR3 in amino acids: CATSVPQQGVENSPLHF. The CDR3 DNA reads as TGTGCCACCAGTGTTCCCCAGCAAGGGGTTGAGAATTCACCCCTCCACTTT.

The chain recombines TRBV4-3 with TRBJ2-6; D uncertain. The CDR3 extends over 18 amino acids. With 0 bases removed from V and 0 bases from J, the gap between germline ends came to 12 bases. The germline CDR1 and CDR2 sequences are LGHNA and YSLEER. The CDR3 DNA follows: TGCGCCAGCAGCCAAGATATTTACAGAACCTCTGGGGCCAACGTCCTGACTTTC. It yields the protein CASSQDIYRTSGANVLTF.